Ten or more counts support the clone carrying this T cell receptor beta chain. The antigen remains unidentified. TCRbeta library preparation incorporated unique molecular identifiers. TCRdb ran MiXCR on the PCR reads and lists one entry per CDR3 protein. This sample has under 300,000 distinct CDR3 sequences, with roughly 12% found just once. Deletions cut 1 base from V and 2 bases from J, with 12 bases between. Germline lookup yields CDR1 SGHRS and CDR2 YFSETQ. The CDR3 has 16 amino acids. The data are from a study of T-cell reconstitution after alpha-beta-depleted transplantation in children. Study-wide results and caveats: T-cell counts and diversity at one year following transplant were attributed mainly to newly produced T cells. Several hundred expanded graft clones reportedly supplied alpha-beta T cells about two months after transplant. Recipient T cells and thymic progenitors that survived were the source of the high TCRbeta diversity seen at day 60 in some patients.

The receptor comes from a male patient between 2 and 10 years old who had a stem cell transplant for chronic granulomatous disease, so the T cells may come from the graft donor. Material: peripheral blood, obtained 180 days after TCRalphabeta/CD19-depleted stem cell transplant. This chain uses TRBV5-1 with TRBJ2-2; D is possibly TRBD2 (5 bases). CDR3 DNA: TGCGCCAGCAGCTTGAGGCTAGCCGACAACACCGGGGAGCTGTTTTTT. Its protein is CASSLRLADNTGELFF.